The 5 T cell receptor beta chains in this list originate from one sample, sequenced in a study of PD-1 blockade in classical Hodgkin lymphoma. Repertoires were generated with immunoSEQ multiplex PCR, while TCRdb's copy carries only in-frame clones and drops some. The table lists 10,000 or so clones, approximately 80% of them singletons, with less than 2% in the top ten. Time point defined: cycle 4 day 1 (C4D1), after less than seven weeks of nivolumab. Brentuximab vedotin exposure varied among the patients, all of whom had relapsed after autologous stem cell transplantation. With magnetic negative selection, CD4+ T cells were purified from PBMCs that had been thawed. The source was CD4+ T cells from blood, collected before the fourth cycle of nivolumab. These receptors all stem from a human donor with classical Hodgkin lymphoma.

This clone has only one observation. This chain uses TRBV5-1 with TRBJ2-1; possibly TRBD1 for D (6 bases). Germline lookup yields CDR1 SGHRS and CDR2 YFSETQ. The CDR3 is 16 amino acids. Trimming cost V 1 base and J 5 bases, with 16 bases left between them. The CDR3 DNA sequence: TGCGCCAGCAGCTTGCCCGACAGGTACCCACACAATGAGCAGTTCTTC. Its translation is CASSLPDRYPHNEQFF.

The V call is TRBV19, the J call TRBJ2-1, with 7 bases aligning to TRBD2. Per germline, CDR1 LNHDA and CDR2 SQIVND (reference sequence). This CDR3 region has 14 residues. Germline trimming cut 4 bases from V and 5 bases from J; bases unmatched to any gene: 5. The CDR3 is CASSSGTTHNEQFF. The CDR3 DNA is TGTGCCAGTAGTAGCGGGACTACTCACAATGAGCAGTTCTTC.

This rearrangement joins TRBV27 to TRBJ2-7; weak D call: TRBD1 (6 bases). V was cut by 4 bases and J by 0 bases, with 16 bases left in between. CDR3 size: 16 residues. The germline CDR1 and CDR2 sequences are MNHEY and SMNVEV (reference sequence). This chain's CDR3 is CASSSGALGGSYEQYF. For the CDR3, the DNA is TGTGCCAGCAGTTCAGGCGCCTTAGGGGGCTCCTACGAGCAGTACTTC.

The V and J genes are TRBV30 and TRBJ2-7, with a possible D match to TRBD2 (5 bases). The V end was cut by 5 bases, the J end by 3 bases, with 14 bases between. The germline CDR1 and CDR2 sequences are GTSNPN and SVGIG (reference sequence). The CDR3 loop spans 13 amino acids. The CDR3 nucleotides are TGTGCCTGGCGGGGAAGGATGGGCTACGAGCAGTACTTC. Translating it yields CAWRGRMGYEQYF.

This rearrangement joins TRBV5-1 to TRBJ2-7; D possibly corresponds to TRBD2 (5 bases). Trimming took off 4 bases at V and 0 bases at J, with 11 bases between the two ends. CDR1 is SGHRS and CDR2 is YFSETQ in the germline V gene. This CDR3 is 14 amino acids long. CDR3 in amino acids: CASSKGLDSYEQYF. CDR3 coding DNA: TGCGCCAGCAGCAAAGGACTTGACTCCTACGAGCAGTACTTC.